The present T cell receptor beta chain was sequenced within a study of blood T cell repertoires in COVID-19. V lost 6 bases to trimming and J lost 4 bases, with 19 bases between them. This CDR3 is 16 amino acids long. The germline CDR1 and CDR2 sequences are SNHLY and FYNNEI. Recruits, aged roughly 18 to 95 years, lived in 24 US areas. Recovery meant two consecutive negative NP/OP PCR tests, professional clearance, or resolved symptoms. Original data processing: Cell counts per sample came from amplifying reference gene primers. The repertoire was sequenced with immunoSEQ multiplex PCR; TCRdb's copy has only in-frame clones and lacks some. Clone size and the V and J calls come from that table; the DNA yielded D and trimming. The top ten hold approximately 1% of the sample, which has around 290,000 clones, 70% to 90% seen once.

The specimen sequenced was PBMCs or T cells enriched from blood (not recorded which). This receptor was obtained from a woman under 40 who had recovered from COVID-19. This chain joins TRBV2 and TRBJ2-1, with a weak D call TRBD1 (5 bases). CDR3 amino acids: CASSSGGHPSYNEQFF. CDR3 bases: TGTGCCAGCAGCTCCGGCGGACATCCGTCATACAATGAGCAGTTCTTC.